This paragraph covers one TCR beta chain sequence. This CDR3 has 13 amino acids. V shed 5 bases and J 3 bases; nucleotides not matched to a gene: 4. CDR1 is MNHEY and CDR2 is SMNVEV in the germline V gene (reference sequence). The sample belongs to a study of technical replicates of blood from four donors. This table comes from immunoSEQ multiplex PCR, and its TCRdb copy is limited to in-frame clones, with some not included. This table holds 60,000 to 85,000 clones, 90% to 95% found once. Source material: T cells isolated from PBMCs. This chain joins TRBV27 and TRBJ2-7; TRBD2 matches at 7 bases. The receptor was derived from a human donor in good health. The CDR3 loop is CASSLRDYYEQYF. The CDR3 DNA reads TGTGCCAGCAGTCTCCGGGACTACTACGAGCAGTACTTC.